Following are 22 T cell receptor beta chains from one sample sequenced in a study of Ad26.COV2.S vaccination and SARS-CoV-2 variants. Noted treatment: 15 to 20 received Ad26.COV2.S at low or high dose, single or two shots; 5 received placebo; per-sample allocation not given. Sampling took place 63 days after the first vaccine or placebo injection. Clones were read by immunoSEQ multiplex PCR, and TCRdb kept only the in-frame ones, dropping some. The data contain some 340,000 clones, over 80% of them singletons. The material sequenced was peripheral blood, taken in a trial of Ad26.COV2.S vaccine versus placebo. All receptors derive from a person aged 18-65 years who received the Ad26.COV2.S COVID-19 vaccine or a placebo.

The chain is built from TRBV5-1 and TRBJ2-5; 10 bases are shared with TRBD2. After removal of 3 bases from V and 3 bases from J, the junction contained 2 bases not matched to a gene. Germline assignment: CDR1 SGHRS and CDR2 YFSETQ. There are 14 residues in the CDR3. Written as DNA, the CDR3 is TGCGCCAGCAGCTGGGGGACTAGCGAAGAGACCCAGTACTTC. Its protein is CASSWGTSEETQYF. The full variable domain, completed using reference TRBV5-1 and TRBJ2-5, is KAGVTQTPRYLIKTRGQQVTLSCSPISGHRSVSWYQQTPGQGLQFLFEYFSETQRNKGNFPGRFSGRQFSNSRSEMNVSTLELGDSALYLCASSWGTSEETQYFGPGTRLLVL.

This clone occurred a few times. The chain combines TRBV21-1 with TRBJ1-6. TRBV21-1 is a documented pseudogene. The CDR3 is 17 residues long. CDR3 coding DNA: TGTGCCAGATCTCCCCGGGCGGTCAGCTCCTATAATTCACCCCTCCACTTT. This gives the protein CARSPRAVSSYNSPLHF.

The rearrangement links TRBV28 to TRBJ1-4; D call uncertain. CDR1 and CDR2 from the germline V gene are MDHEN and SYDVKM. The V and J ends lost 2 bases and 6 bases respectively, with 4 bases between them. The CDR3 has 12 amino acids. In DNA form, the CDR3 reads TGTGCCAGCAGTTTAAACCATGAAAAACTGTTTTTT. Its translation: CASSLNHEKLFF.

The chain combines TRBV5-6 with TRBJ2-5; 9 bases map to TRBD1. The junction had 17 bases not matched to a gene; V was cut back by 4 bases and J by 7 bases. This CDR3 has 17 residues. The germline V gene has CDR1 SGHDT and CDR2 YYEEEE. The CDR3, as DNA: TGTGCCAGCAGCATTGGGACAGGGAGCGGTTTGATGGTGACCCAGTACTTC. Protein: CASSIGTGSGLMVTQYF.

This chain joins TRBV9 and TRBJ1-4; 7 bases align to TRBD1. The germline gives CDR1 SGDLS, CDR2 YYNGEE. Trimming cost V 0 bases and J 4 bases; bases outside gene matches: 9. The CDR3 runs to 17 residues. CDR3 in amino acids: CASSVGWIGTDNEKLFF. CDR3 nucleotide sequence: TGTGCCAGCAGCGTAGGCTGGATCGGGACAGATAATGAAAAACTGTTTTTT.

The chain uses TRBV18 and TRBJ2-5; D might be TRBD1 or TRBD2, each matching 5 bases. Trimming stripped 3 bases from V and 1 base from J, with 6 bases between. The CDR3 is 13 residues long. Germline lookup yields CDR1 KGHSH and CDR2 LQKENI. CDR3 in amino acids: CASSPGAQETQYF. CDR3 sequence (DNA): TGTGCCAGCTCACCCGGGGCCCAAGAGACCCAGTACTTC.

The chain combines TRBV28 with TRBJ2-3; TRBD2 matches 8 bases. Trimming at V came to 6 bases and at J to 2 bases, leaving 13 bases not matched to a gene. The germline gives CDR1 MDHEN, CDR2 SYDVKM. CDR3 size: 17 residues. CDR3 sequence reads: CASRGARAGGFTDTQYF. The DNA for the CDR3 is TGTGCCAGCAGGGGTGCTCGGGCGGGGGGCTTCACAGATACGCAGTATTTT. Complete variable domain (other parts from reference TRBV28 and TRBJ2-3): DVKVTQSSRYLVKRTGEKVFLECVQDMDHENMFWYRQDPGLGLRLIYFSYDVKMKEKGDIPEGYSVSREKKERFSLILESASTNQTSMYLCASRGARAGGFTDTQYFGPGTRLTVL.

The chain uses TRBV10-3 and TRBJ2-5, with D tentatively TRBD2 (5 bases). Germline V gene sequence: CDR1 ENHRY, CDR2 SYGVKD. Trimming took 3 bases from V and 8 from J, leaving 13 bases between them. This CDR3 is 13 amino acids long. CDR3 region: CAISDRDSSTQYF. CDR3 bases: TGTGCCATCAGTGACCGGGATTCCAGCACCCAGTACTTC.

This clone was seen a handful of times. This chain uses TRBV11-3 with TRBJ1-4; tentative D call: TRBD1 (5 bases). This CDR3 comprises 14 residues. Germline CDR1 and CDR2: SGHNT and YENEEA. Trimming took 5 bases from V and 12 from J, leaving 19 bases between them. The CDR3 loop reads CASSQGDVLAELFF. The CDR3 DNA reads TGTGCCAGCAGCCAAGGGGACGTTCTAGCGGAACTGTTTTTT. Filled out from reference TRBV11-3 and TRBJ1-4, the complete variable domain reads EAGVVQSPRYKIIEKKQPVAFWCNPISGHNTLYWYLQNLGQGPELLIRYENEEAVDDSQLPKDRFSAERLKGVDSTLKIQPAELGDSAVYLCASSQGDVLAELFFGSGTQLSVL.

V is TRBV19 and J is TRBJ1-5, with 12 bases that match TRBD1. Unmatched junction bases numbered 8, after V lost 5 bases and J lost 3 bases. CDR3 size: 17 residues. Germline V gene lookup returns CDR1 LNHDA and CDR2 SQIVND (reference sequence). This chain's CDR3 is CASSFPGQGANNQPQHF. The CDR3 DNA follows: TGTGCCAGTAGTTTCCCGGGACAGGGGGCGAACAATCAGCCCCAGCATTTT.

DNA of the CDR3: TGTGCCAGCAGCTCGAGACAGGGACGGATCTCCTACGAGCAGTACTTC. This codes for CASSSRQGRISYEQYF. The rearrangement joins TRBV11-3 to TRBJ2-7, with 7 bases fitting TRBD1. The CDR3 totals 16 residues. V shed 4 bases, J shed 0 bases, and the junction held 9 bases outside the gene matches. The germline V gene encodes CDR1 SGHNT and CDR2 YENEEA.

This chain uses TRBV24-1 with TRBJ2-1; weak D call: TRBD2 (6 bases). Germline V gene data show CDR1 as KGHDR and CDR2 as SFDVKD. There are 16 residues in the CDR3. V was trimmed by 3 bases and J by 4 bases, leaving 15 bases between them. The CDR3 DNA is TGTGCCACCAGTGATCCATCCCGAGGGACTTACAATGAGCAGTTCTTC. The encoded protein is CATSDPSRGTYNEQFF.

The V gene is TRBV6-5, the J gene TRBJ2-3; no clear D. The CDR3 has 14 amino acids. Trimming left V 0 bases short and J 8 bases short, with 12 bases between. The germline CDR1 and CDR2 sequences are MNHEY and SVGAGI. The CDR3 sequence is CASSYSGQLGTQYF. Written as DNA, the CDR3 is TGTGCCAGCAGTTACTCAGGGCAATTAGGTACGCAGTATTTT.

The V call is TRBV28, the J call TRBJ1-1; D unclear. V lost 2 bases, J lost 0 bases, and 7 bases lay in between. Germline V gives CDR1 MDHEN, CDR2 SYDVKM. The CDR3 spans 14 residues. CDR3 protein: CASSLSQMNTEAFF. CDR3 nucleotide sequence: TGTGCCAGCAGTTTAAGCCAGATGAACACTGAAGCTTTCTTT.

J is TRBJ2-7 and V is TRBV7-2; TRBD1 matches 10 bases. The V and J ends lost 5 bases and 3 bases, in that order; junction bases with no gene match: 13. Germline V gives CDR1 SGHTA, CDR2 FQGNSA. The CDR3 is 17 amino acids. The CDR3 nucleotides read TGTGCCAGCAGCCGCCCGGGACAGGGGATTCGAATCTACGAGCAGTACTTC. As protein: CASSRPGQGIRIYEQYF.

The count of this clone is one. This chain uses TRBV6-5 with TRBJ2-3; D is ambiguous. Germline CDR1 and CDR2: MNHEY and SVGAGI. V lost 6 bases and J lost 3, with 10 bases in between. This CDR3 is built from 13 residues. The CDR3 sequence: CASRSTGTDTQYF. The CDR3 DNA reads as TGTGCCAGCAGATCCACCGGTACAGATACGCAGTATTTT.

The chain is built from TRBV11-3 and TRBJ2-3; 15 bases are shared with TRBD2. V lost 5 bases, J lost 3 bases, and 3 bases stayed unmatched. The length of the CDR3 is 16 residues. The V gene's germline CDR1 is SGHNT and CDR2 YENEEA. For the CDR3, the DNA is TGTGCCAGCAGCGTCGGGACTAGCGGGAGGACAGATACGCAGTATTTT. This gives the protein CASSVGTSGRTDTQYF.

The genes are TRBV3-1 (or the pseudogene TRBV3-2) and TRBJ1-5; D not certain. The CDR3 covers 13 residues. Germline-derived CDR1 and CDR2 are LGHDT and YNNKEL (reference sequence). V lost 3 bases, J lost 3 bases, and 6 bases lay in between. The CDR3 DNA reads as TGTGCCAGCAGCCACGGCGACAATCAGCCCCAGCATTTT. As protein: CASSHGDNQPQHF.

The rearrangement links TRBV6-6 to TRBJ1-2; TRBD1 aligns across 12 bases. Germline trimming cut 7 bases from V and 6 bases from J; bases unmatched to any gene: 12. CDR1 and CDR2 (germline): MNHNY, SVGAGI (reference sequence). The CDR3 has 16 amino acids. For the CDR3, the DNA is TGTGCCAGCACCCCGGGGACAGGGGGCATTTATAATGGCTACACCTTC. Its translation: CASTPGTGGIYNGYTF.

This chain uses TRBV5-1 with TRBJ1-1; possible D gene TRBD1, 6 bases. The CDR3 is 16 residues long. V gave up 0 bases and J gave up 1 base, with 13 bases separating them. The germline V gene has CDR1 SGHRS and CDR2 YFSETQ. For the CDR3, the DNA is TGCGCCAGCAGCTTGGTGGGCAGGGGACGGAACACTGAAGCTTTCTTT. The encoded protein is CASSLVGRGRNTEAFF.

The chain combines TRBV10-3 with TRBJ2-3; 9 bases fit TRBD1. CDR3 length: 16 residues. Germline V gives CDR1 ENHRY, CDR2 SYGVKD. J gave up 2 bases and V 4 bases, and 7 bases lay outside the gene matches. In nucleotides, the CDR3 is TGTGCCATCAGTGCTTTCGGACAGGGGAACACAGATACGCAGTATTTT. This translates into CAISAFGQGNTDTQYF.

CDR3 sequence reads: CASSVGGVFSLNSPLHF. The CDR3 region has the DNA TGTGCCAGCAGCGTAGGCGGGGTCTTCTCTCTTAATTCACCCCTCCACTTT. This chain links TRBV9 with TRBJ1-6; D remains ambiguous. Germline V CDR1 and CDR2: SGDLS, YYNGEE. The CDR3 has 17 residues. V gave up 0 bases and J gave up 6 bases, with 16 bases separating them.